The rows below give T cell receptor beta chains drawn from one sample of a study of identical twins. Each CDR3 protein is one row after TCRdb ran MiXCR on the 5' RACE reads. The sample has around 1.7 million distinct CDR3 sequences, roughly 35% seen once. Sequences were obtained from cord blood. The origin of the receptors is a newborn girl in good health. Both conserved end residues are trimmed from each CDR3. A D gene is named only where the DNA matches it firmly.

J: TRBJ1-5
D: NA
length: 13
V: TRBV28
CDR3: ASSLLGGFNQPQH

J: TRBJ2-5
D: TRBD2
length: 13
V: TRBV12-3/TRBV12-4
CDR3: ASSRLAGQKETQY

J: TRBJ2-2
D: NA
length: 12
V: TRBV6-5
CDR3: ASSYSKSTGELF

J: TRBJ2-3
D: NA
length: 11
V: TRBV4-1
CDR3: ASSQSFADTLY

J: TRBJ2-3
D: NA
length: 11
V: TRBV12-3/TRBV12-4
CDR3: ASRIGVPDTQY

J: TRBJ2-3
D: TRBD1
length: 13
V: TRBV6-5
CDR3: ASSSDRGITDTQY

J: TRBJ2-4
D: TRBD1
length: 12
V: TRBV11-2
CDR3: ASSLLQGRNIQY

J: TRBJ1-1
D: TRBD1
length: 14
V: TRBV12-3/TRBV12-4
CDR3: ASSCPDRGLNTEAF

J: TRBJ2-2
D: NA
length: 14
V: TRBV6-5
CDR3: ASSRLKWSSTGELF

J: TRBJ2-7
D: TRBD1
length: 12
V: TRBV7-9
CDR3: ASTTQGFPYEQY

J: TRBJ2-4
D: NA
length: 12
V: TRBV27
CDR3: ASSLRTLGNIQY

J: TRBJ2-7
D: NA
length: 12
V: TRBV5-1
CDR3: ASSTNRNGYEQY

J: TRBJ2-3
D: TRBD1
length: 13
V: TRBV5-1
CDR3: ASSLGQGNADTQY

J: TRBJ2-7
D: NA
length: 14
V: TRBV6-2/TRBV6-3
CDR3: ASSYSTGAGRGEQY

J: TRBJ2-7
D: TRBD2
length: 13
V: TRBV7-2
CDR3: ASSLEAGGPIEQY

J: TRBJ2-3
D: NA
length: 11
V: TRBV20-1
CDR3: SARVGSTDTQY

J: TRBJ2-1
D: TRBD1
length: 11
V: TRBV12-5
CDR3: ASGWTGDNEQF

J: TRBJ2-7
D: TRBD2
length: 13
V: TRBV20-1
CDR3: SARDRGGRWNEQY

J: TRBJ2-5
D: NA
length: 10
V: TRBV3-1
CDR3: ASSFYGETQY

J: TRBJ1-2
D: NA
length: 13
V: TRBV12-3/TRBV12-4
CDR3: ASSLGDFPNYGYT

J: TRBJ2-5
D: TRBD2
length: 14
V: TRBV12-3/TRBV12-4
CDR3: ASRETSGGALGEQY

J: TRBJ2-7
D: TRBD2
length: 13
V: TRBV7-9
CDR3: ASSSLLASLYEQY

J: TRBJ1-4
D: TRBD1
length: 11
V: TRBV2
CDR3: ASRDRTNERLF

J: TRBJ2-7
D: NA
length: 9
V: TRBV20-1
CDR3: SAPDFYEQY

J: TRBJ1-2
D: NA
length: 12
V: TRBV20-1
CDR3: SARDVRTAYGYT

J: TRBJ2-3
D: TRBD2
length: 16
V: TRBV6-2/TRBV6-3
CDR3: ASSSRRSGSSSTDTRY

J: TRBJ2-4
D: NA
length: 13
V: TRBV2
CDR3: ASVPRGLAKNIQY

J: NA
D: TRBD1
length: 15
V: TRBV15
CDR3: ATSSHKTGTGAREQY

J: TRBJ2-1
D: TRBD2
length: 13
V: TRBV12-5
CDR3: ASGLVRQREGEQF

J: TRBJ2-3
D: NA
length: 11
V: TRBV10-3
CDR3: AISGAFPDTQY

J: TRBJ1-6
D: NA
length: 11
V: TRBV6-1
CDR3: ASSEQGGSPLH

J: TRBJ2-3
D: NA
length: 14
V: TRBV6-6
CDR3: ASSYSRSGSTDTQY

J: TRBJ2-6
D: NA
length: 13
V: TRBV29-1
CDR3: SVRDRKSGTNVLT

J: TRBJ1-4
D: TRBD1
length: 14
V: TRBV12-3/TRBV12-4
CDR3: ASSLGSDRGGEKLF

J: TRBJ1-1
D: TRBD1
length: 15
V: TRBV13
CDR3: ASSSEGQGMRNTEAF

J: TRBJ2-5
D: TRBD1
length: 15
V: TRBV5-1
CDR3: ASSLYAWDRGGETQY

J: TRBJ1-1
D: TRBD1
length: 11
V: TRBV24-1
CDR3: ATSVGRGTEAF